This entry features one T cell receptor (beta chain) sequence. Its antigen is unidentified. The data originate from a study of graft-versus-host responses after intestinal transplantation. Points from the study as a whole: The highest levels of circulating GvH clones went along with early declines in HvG clones after transplant. Recipient marrow harbored GvH clones, some of which surfaced first in ileum or blood. Some patients had graft-donor T cell macrochimerism, and their allografts showed high graft-versus-host to host-versus-graft clonal ratios.

Clones were read by immunoSEQ multiplex PCR, and TCRdb kept only the in-frame ones, dropping some. The data contain 35,000 to 45,000 clones, roughly nine tenths of them seen just once; the ten biggest clones take up 3.5% to 5%. Looked up from germline, CDR1 is KGHSH and CDR2 is LQKENI. Trimming cost V 2 bases and J 3 bases, with 16 bases left between them. The CDR3 is 16 residues long. The TCR sequence derives from a human patient who received an intestinal transplant, so some T cells may come from the graft donor. V and J are TRBV18 and TRBJ1-1, with D unclear. Sample: PBMCs, taken 524 days after transplant. The DNA for the CDR3 is TGTGCCAGCTCACCAAAAGGGCCCAGAGATCACACTGAAGCTTTCTTT. It codes for CASSPKGPRDHTEAFF. Full variable domain (missing parts from reference TRBV18 and TRBJ1-1): NAGVMQNPRHLVRRRGQEARLRCSPMKGHSHVYWYRQLPEEGLKFMVYLQKENIIDESGMPKERFSAEFPKEGPSILRIQQVVRGDSAAYFCASSPKGPRDHTEAFFGQGTRLTVV.